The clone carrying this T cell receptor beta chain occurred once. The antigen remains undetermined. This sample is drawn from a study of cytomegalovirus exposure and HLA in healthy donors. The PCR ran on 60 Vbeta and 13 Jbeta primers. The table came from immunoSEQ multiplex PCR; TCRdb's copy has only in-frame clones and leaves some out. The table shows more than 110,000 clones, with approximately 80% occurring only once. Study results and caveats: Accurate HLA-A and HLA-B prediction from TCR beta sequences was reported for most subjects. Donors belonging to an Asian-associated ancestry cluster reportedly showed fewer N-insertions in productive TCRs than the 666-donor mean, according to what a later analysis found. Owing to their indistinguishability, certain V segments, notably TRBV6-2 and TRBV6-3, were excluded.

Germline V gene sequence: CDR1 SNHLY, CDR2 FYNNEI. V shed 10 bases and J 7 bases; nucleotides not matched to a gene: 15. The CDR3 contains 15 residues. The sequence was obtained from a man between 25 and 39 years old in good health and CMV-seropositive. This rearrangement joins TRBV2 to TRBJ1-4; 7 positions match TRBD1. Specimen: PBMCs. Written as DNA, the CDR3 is TGTGCCAACCAGCAGGGGGGCGAGTTGCCTGAAAAACTGTTTTTT. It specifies CANQQGGELPEKLFF.